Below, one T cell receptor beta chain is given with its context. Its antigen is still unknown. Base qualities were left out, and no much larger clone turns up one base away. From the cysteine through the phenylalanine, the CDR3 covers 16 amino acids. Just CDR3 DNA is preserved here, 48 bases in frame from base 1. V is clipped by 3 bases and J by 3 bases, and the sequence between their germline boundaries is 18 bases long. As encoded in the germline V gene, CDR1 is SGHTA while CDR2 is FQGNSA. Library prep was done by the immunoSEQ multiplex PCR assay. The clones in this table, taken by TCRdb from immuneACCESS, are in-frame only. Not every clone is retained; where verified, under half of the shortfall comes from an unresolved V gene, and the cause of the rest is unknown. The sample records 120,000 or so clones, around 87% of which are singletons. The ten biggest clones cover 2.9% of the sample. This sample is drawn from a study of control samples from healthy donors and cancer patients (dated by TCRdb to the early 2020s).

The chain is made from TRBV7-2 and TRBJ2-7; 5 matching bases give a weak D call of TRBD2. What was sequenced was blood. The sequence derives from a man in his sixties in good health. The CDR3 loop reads CASSFGEGLGDYEQYF. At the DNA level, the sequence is TGTGCCAGCAGCTTTGGAGAAGGGCTCGGGGACTACGAGCAGTACTTC.